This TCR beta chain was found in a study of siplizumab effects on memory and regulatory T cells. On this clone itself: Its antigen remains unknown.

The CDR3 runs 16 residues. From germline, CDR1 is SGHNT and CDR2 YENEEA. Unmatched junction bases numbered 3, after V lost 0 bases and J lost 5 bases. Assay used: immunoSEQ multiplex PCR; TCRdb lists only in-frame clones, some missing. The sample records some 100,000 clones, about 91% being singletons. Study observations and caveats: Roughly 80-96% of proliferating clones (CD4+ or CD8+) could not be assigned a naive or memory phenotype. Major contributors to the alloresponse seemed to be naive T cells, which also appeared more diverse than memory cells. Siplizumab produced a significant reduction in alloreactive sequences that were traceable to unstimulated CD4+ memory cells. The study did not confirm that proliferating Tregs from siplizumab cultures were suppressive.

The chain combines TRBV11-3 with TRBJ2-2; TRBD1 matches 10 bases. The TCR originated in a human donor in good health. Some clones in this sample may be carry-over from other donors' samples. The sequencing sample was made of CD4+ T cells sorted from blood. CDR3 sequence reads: CASSLDQGQGTGELFF. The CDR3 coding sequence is TGTGCCAGCAGCTTAGATCAGGGACAGGGGACCGGGGAGCTGTTTTTT.